The clone carrying this TCR beta chain appeared a few times. These data belong to a study of control samples from healthy donors and cancer patients. Measured with immunoSEQ multiplex PCR; TCRdb has only the in-frame clones, and not every one. The profile covers approximately 90,000 clones, with about 83% appearing a single time and 2.1% taken by the ten largest. This CDR3 is built from 15 residues. Germline V gives CDR1 SGHNT, CDR2 YYREEE (reference sequence). The J segment lost 8 bases and the V segment lost 0 bases, leaving 10 bases of the junction unmatched. What was sequenced was blood. This receptor was obtained from a woman between 40 and 55 years old in good health. The chain couples TRBV5-4 to TRBJ1-2; 7 positions agree with TRBD1. CDR3 DNA sequence: TGTGCCAGCAGCTTGGGAGGGGGCGGAGGTAACGGCTACACCTTC. Protein sequence: CASSLGGGGGNGYTF.